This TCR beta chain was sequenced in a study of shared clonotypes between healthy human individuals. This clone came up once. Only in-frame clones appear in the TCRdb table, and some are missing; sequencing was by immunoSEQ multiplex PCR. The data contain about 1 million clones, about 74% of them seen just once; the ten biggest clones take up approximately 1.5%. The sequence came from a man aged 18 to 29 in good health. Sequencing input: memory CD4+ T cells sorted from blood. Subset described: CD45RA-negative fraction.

The CDR3 DNA sequence: TGTGCCAGTAGTTCGGACTACAATGAGCAGTTCTTC. It translates to CASSSDYNEQFF. J is TRBJ2-1 and V is TRBV19; D is undetermined. CDR3 size: 12 residues. Germline V gives CDR1 LNHDA, CDR2 SQIVND (reference sequence). Trimming stripped 5 bases from V and 3 bases from J, with 5 bases between.